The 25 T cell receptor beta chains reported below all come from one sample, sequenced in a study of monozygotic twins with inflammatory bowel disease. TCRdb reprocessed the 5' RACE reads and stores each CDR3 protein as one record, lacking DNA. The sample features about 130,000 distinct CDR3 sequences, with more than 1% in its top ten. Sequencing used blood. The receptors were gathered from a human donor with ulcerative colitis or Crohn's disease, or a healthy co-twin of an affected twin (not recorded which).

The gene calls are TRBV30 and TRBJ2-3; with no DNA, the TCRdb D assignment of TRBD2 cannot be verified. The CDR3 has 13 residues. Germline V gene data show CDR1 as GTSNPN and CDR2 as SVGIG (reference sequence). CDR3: CAWSARDETDQYF.

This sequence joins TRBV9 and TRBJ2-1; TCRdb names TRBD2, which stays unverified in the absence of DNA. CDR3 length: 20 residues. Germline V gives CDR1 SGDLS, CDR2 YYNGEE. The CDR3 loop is CASSVEGTSGRGYGYNEQFF. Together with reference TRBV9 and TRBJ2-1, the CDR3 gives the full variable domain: DSGVTQTPKHLITATGQRVTLRCSPRSGDLSVYWYQQSLDQGLQFLIQYYNGEERAKGNILERFSAQQFPDLHSELNLSSLELGDSALYFCASSVEGTSGRGYGYNEQFFGPGTRLTVL.

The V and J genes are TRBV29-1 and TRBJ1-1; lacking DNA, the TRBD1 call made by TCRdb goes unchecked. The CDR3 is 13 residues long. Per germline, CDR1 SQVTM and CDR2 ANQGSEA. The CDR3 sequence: CSGRGGVSTEAFF.

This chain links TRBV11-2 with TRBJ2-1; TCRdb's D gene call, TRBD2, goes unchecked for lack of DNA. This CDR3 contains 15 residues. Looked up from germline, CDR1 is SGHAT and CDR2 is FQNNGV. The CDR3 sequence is CASSFRGSGIGEQFF. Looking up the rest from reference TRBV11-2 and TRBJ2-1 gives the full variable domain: EAGVAQSPRYKIIEKRQSVAFWCNPISGHATLYWYQQILGQGPKLLIQFQNNGVVDDSQLPKDRFSAERLKGVDSTLKIQPAKLEDSAVYLCASSFRGSGIGEQFFGPGTRLTVL.

CDR3 protein: CASRQGNNEQFF. The V call is TRBV11-2, the J call TRBJ2-1; TCRdb reports TRBD1, a call that lacks DNA to check it against. Germline CDR1 SGHAT, CDR2 FQNNGV. CDR3 size: 12 residues. Looking up the rest from reference TRBV11-2 and TRBJ2-1 gives the full variable domain: EAGVAQSPRYKIIEKRQSVAFWCNPISGHATLYWYQQILGQGPKLLIQFQNNGVVDDSQLPKDRFSAERLKGVDSTLKIQPAKLEDSAVYLCASRQGNNEQFFGPGTRLTVL.

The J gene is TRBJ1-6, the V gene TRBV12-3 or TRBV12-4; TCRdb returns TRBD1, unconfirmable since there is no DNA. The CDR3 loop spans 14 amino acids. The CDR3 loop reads CASSLTGDHSPLHF.

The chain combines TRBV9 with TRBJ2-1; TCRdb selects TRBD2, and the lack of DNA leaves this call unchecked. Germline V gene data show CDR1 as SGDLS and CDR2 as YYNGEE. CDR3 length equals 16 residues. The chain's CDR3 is CASSESLAYPYNEQFF. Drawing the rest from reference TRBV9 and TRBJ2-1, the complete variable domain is DSGVTQTPKHLITATGQRVTLRCSPRSGDLSVYWYQQSLDQGLQFLIQYYNGEERAKGNILERFSAQQFPDLHSELNLSSLELGDSALYFCASSESLAYPYNEQFFGPGTRLTVL.

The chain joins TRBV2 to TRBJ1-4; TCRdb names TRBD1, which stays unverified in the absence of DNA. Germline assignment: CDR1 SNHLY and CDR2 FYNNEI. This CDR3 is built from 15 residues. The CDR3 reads CASRGQGVPNEKLFF.

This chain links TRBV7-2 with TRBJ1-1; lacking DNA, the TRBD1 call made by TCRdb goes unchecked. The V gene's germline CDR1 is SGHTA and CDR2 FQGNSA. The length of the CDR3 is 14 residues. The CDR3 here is CASSPPYRRTEAFF.

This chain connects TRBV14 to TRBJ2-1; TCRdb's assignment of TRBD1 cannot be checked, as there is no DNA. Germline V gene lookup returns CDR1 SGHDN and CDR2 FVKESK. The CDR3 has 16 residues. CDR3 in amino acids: CASSHLGGPRGNEQFF.

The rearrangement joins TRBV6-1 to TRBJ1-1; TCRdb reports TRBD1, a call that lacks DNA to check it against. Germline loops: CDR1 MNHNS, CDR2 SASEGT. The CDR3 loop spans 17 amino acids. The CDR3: CASSEFRGARLDTEAFF.

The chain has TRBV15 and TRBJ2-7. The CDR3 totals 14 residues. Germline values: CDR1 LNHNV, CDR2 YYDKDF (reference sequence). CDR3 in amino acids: CATSRTLGTHEQYF.

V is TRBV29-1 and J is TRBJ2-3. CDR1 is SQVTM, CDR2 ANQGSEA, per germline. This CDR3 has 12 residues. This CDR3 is CSVAPLTDTQYF.

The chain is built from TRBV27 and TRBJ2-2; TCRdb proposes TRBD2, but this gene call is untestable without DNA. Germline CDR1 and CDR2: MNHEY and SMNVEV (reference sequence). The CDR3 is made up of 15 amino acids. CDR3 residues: CASSLGLPNTGELFF.

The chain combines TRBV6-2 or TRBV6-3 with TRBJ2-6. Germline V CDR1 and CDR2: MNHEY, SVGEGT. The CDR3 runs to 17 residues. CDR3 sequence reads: CASSYSERAAGANVLTF.

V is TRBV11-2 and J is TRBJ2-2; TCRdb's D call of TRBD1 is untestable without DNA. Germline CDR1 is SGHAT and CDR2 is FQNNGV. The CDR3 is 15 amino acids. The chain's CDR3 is CASSLLQGGTGELFF.

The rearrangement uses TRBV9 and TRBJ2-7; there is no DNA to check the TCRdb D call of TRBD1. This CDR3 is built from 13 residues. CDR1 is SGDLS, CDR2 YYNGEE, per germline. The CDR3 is CASSSTGAYEQYF.

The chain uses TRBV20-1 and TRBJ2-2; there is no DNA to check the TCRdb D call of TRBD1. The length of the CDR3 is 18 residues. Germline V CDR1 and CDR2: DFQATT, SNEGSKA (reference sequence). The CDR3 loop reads CSANPGQTMEANTGELFF.

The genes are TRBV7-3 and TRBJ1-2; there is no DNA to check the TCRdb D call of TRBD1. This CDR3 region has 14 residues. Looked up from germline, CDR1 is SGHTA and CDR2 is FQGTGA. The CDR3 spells CASSSGRDGYGYTF.

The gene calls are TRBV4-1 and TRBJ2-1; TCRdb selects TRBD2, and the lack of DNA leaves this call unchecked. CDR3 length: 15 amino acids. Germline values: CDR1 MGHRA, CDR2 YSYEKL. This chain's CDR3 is CASSQPGLVYNEQFF.

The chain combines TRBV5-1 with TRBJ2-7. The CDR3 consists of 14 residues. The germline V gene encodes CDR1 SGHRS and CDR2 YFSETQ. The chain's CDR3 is CASSLAGQSYEQYF.

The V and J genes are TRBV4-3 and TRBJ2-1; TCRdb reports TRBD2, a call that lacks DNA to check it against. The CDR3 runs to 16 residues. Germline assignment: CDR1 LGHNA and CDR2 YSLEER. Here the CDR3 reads CASSRSTSGNYNEQFF.

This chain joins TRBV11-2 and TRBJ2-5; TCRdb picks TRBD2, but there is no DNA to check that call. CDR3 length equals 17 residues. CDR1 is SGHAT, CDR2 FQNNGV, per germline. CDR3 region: CASSTLKSGGLQETQYF.

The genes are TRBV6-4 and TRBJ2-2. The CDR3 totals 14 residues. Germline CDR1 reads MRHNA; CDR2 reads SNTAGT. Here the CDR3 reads CASSDSGTTGELFF.

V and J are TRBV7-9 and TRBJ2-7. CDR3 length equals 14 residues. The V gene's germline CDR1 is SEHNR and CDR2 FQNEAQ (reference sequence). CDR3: CASSSRSFGDEQYF.